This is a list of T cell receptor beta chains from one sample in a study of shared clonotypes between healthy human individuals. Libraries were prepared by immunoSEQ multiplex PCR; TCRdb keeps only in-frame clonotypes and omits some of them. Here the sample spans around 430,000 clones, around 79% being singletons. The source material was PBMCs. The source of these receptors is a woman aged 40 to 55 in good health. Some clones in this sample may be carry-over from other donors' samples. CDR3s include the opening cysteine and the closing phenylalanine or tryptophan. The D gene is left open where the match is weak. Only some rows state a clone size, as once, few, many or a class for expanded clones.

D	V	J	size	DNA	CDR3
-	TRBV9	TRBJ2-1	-	TGTGCCAGCAGCCCCCGACTAGGGCTAGGGAATGAGCAGTTCTTC	CASSPRLGLGNEQFF
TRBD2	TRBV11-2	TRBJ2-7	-	TGTGCCAGCAGCTTAGCCCCCGGGACTATTGGCTACGAGCAGTACTTC	CASSLAPGTIGYEQYF
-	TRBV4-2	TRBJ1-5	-	TGTGCCAGCAGCCAAGATATAGGCAGAACTACCAATCAGCCCCAGCATTTT	CASSQDIGRTTNQPQHF
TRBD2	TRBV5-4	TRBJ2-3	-	TGTGCCAGCAGCTTGGATAGCGGGACGGGAGATACGCAGTATTTT	CASSLDSGTGDTQYF
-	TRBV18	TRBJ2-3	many	TGTGCCAGCTCGGTCCGGGGCGTGCGTGGCACAGATACGCAGTATTTT	CASSVRGVRGTDTQYF
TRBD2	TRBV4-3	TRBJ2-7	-	TGCGCCAGCAGCCTTCACCTACCGTCGACTAGCAATACCTACGAGCAGTACTTC	CASSLHLPSTSNTYEQYF
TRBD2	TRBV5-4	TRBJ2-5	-	TGTGCCAGCAGCTCCACTAGCGGTGATCAAGAGACCCAGTACTTC	CASSSTSGDQETQYF
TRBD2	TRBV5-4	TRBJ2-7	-	TGTGCCAGCAGCGTAACCGGGACTAGGAACGAGCAGTACTTC	CASSVTGTRNEQYF
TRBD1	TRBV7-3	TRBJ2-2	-	TGTGCCAGCAGACTCACAGGGGGTACGAACACCGGGGAGCTGTTTTTT	CASRLTGGTNTGELFF
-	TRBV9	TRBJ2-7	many	TGTGCCAGCAGCGTAGGAGGGTCCCTCTCCTACGAGCAGTACTTC	CASSVGGSLSYEQYF
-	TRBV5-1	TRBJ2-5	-	TGCGCCAGCAGGCGACAGACAGGATCGGAGACCCAGTACTTC	CASRRQTGSETQYF
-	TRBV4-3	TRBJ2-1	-	TGCGCCAGCAGCCAAGATATCGGCGGCTCCTACAATGAGCAGTTCTTC	CASSQDIGGSYNEQFF
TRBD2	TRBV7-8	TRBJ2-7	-	TGTGCCAGCAGCTTATCGATGCGAGCGGGAGGTGTATACGAGCAGTACTTC	CASSLSMRAGGVYEQYF
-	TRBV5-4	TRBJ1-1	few	TGTGCCAGCAGCTTGGACAGCCTGAACACTGAAGCTTTCTTT	CASSLDSLNTEAFF
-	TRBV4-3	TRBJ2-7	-	TGCGCCAGCAGCCAAGATGTCAACTCCTACGAGCAGTACTTC	CASSQDVNSYEQYF
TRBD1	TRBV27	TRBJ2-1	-	TGTGCCAGCAGCCTGGACAGGGTGACCAATGAGCAGTTCTTC	CASSLDRVTNEQFF
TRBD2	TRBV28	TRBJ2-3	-	TGTGCCAGCAGCCGGCCAGCGGGAGGAAATACGCAGTATTTT	CASSRPAGGNTQYF